The subject of this entry is one T cell receptor (beta chain). This sample was taken from a study of cytomegalovirus exposure and HLA in healthy donors. Primers included in the PCR were 60 Vbeta and 13 Jbeta primers. Sequencing was performed with immunoSEQ multiplex PCR; in TCRdb, only in-frame clones are kept and a portion is missing. The sample contains approximately 170,000 clones, approximately 81% of which appear only once. The V and J ends lost 4 bases and 4 bases, in that order; junction bases with no gene match: 0. This CDR3 has 13 residues. Looked up from germline, CDR1 is SGHTA and CDR2 is FQGTGA.

The chain couples TRBV7-3 to TRBJ1-1; 10 positions match TRBD1. The sample comprised PBMCs. This TCR came from a man younger than 45 in good health and CMV-seropositive. CDR3 bases: TGTGCCAGCAGCTGGACAGGGGGCACTGAAGCTTTCTTT. Protein sequence: CASSWTGGTEAFF.